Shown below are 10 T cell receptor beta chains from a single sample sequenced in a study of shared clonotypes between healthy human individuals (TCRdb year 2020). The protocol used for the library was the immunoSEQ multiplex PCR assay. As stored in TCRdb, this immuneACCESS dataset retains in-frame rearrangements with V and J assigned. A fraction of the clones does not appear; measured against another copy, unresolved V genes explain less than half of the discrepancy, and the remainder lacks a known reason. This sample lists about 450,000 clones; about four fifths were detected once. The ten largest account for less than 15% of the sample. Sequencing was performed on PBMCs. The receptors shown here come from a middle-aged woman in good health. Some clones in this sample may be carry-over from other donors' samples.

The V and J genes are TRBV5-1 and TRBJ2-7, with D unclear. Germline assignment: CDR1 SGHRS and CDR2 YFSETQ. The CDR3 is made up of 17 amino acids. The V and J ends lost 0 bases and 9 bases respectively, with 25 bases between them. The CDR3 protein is CASSLGQASSPSRGQYF. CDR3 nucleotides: TGCGCCAGCAGCTTGGGCCAGGCGAGCTCCCCATCCCGTGGGCAGTACTTC.

CDR3 nucleotides: TGTGCCAGCTCACCGGATACAGGGGGTGAGCAGTACTTC. It specifies CASSPDTGGEQYF. The V gene is TRBV18, the J gene TRBJ2-7; 8 bases align to TRBD1. V lost 3 bases to trimming and J lost 7 bases; unmatched junction nucleotides: 5. The V gene's germline CDR1 is KGHSH and CDR2 LQKENI. The CDR3 is 13 amino acids.

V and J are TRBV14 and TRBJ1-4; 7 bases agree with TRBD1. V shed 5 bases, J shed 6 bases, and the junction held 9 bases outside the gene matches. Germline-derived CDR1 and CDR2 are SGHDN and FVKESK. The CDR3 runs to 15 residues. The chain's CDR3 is CASSFLRGSDEKLFF. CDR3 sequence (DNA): TGTGCCAGCAGCTTCCTCAGGGGGTCAGATGAAAAACTGTTTTTT.

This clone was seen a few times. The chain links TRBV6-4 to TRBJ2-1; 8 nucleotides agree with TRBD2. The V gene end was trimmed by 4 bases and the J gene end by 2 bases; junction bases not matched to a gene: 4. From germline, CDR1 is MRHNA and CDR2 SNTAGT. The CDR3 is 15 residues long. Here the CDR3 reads CASSGDSGTYNEQFF. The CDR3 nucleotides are TGTGCCAGCAGTGGAGATAGCGGGACCTACAATGAGCAGTTCTTC.

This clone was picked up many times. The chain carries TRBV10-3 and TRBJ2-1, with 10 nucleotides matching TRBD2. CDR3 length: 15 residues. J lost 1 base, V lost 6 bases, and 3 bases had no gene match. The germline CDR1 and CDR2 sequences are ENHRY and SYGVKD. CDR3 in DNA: TGTGCCATCAGGGAGCGGGAGGGTTCCTACAATGAGCAGTTCTTC. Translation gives CAIREREGSYNEQFF.

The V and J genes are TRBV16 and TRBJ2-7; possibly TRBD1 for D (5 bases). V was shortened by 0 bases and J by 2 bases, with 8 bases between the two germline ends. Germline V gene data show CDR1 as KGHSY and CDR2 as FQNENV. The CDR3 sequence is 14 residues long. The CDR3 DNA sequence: TGTGCCAGCAGCCAATCGGTAGGGGCCTACGAGCAGTACTTC. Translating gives CASSQSVGAYEQYF.

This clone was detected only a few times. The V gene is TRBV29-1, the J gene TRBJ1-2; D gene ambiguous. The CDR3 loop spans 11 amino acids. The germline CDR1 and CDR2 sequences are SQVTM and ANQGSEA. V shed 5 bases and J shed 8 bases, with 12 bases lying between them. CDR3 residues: CSVTGSGGYTF. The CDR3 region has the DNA TGCAGCGTTACCGGTAGTGGGGGCTACACCTTC.

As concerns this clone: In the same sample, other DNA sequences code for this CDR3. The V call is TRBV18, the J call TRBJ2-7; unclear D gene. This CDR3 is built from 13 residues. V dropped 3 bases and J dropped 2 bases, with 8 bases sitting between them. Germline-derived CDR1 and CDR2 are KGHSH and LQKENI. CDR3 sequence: CASSPDGTYEQYF. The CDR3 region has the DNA TGTGCCAGCTCACCTGACGGAACCTACGAGCAGTACTTC.

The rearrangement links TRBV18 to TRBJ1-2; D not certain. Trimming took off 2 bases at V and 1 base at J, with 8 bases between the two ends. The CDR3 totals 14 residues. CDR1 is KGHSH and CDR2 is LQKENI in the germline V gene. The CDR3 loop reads CASSPGLDNYGYTF. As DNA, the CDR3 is TGTGCCAGCTCACCAGGGTTGGATAACTATGGCTACACCTTC.

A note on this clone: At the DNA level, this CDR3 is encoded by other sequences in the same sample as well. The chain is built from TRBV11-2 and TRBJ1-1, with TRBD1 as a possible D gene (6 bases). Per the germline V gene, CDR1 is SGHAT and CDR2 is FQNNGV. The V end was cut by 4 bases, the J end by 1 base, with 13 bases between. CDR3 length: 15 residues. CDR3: CASSSLTGSNTEAFF. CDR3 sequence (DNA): TGTGCCAGCAGCTCTTTAACAGGGTCGAACACTGAAGCTTTCTTT.